Sequencing of this TCR beta chain was carried out in a study of human T cells and chemical hapten exposure. Study-level points and caveats: DPC sensitization produced no change in TCRs with frequency above 1 in 1000. In comparison with controls, expanded TCRs gave rise to a significantly larger number of large CDR3 similarity clusters.

CDR3 length: 15 amino acids. V gave up 4 bases and J gave up 2 bases, with 11 bases separating them. Per germline, CDR1 SEHNR and CDR2 FQNEAQ (reference sequence). Individual cDNA molecules received unique molecular identifiers in the library. In TCRdb, the RACE reads were re-called with MiXCR into one record per CDR3 protein. The sample contains about 55,000 distinct CDR3 sequences, 8.5% to 10% of which appear only once. On this clonotype: Its antigen remains unidentified.

The time point here: pre-sensitization, week 0. Treatment reported: therapeutic diphenylcyclopropenone sensitization with weekly scalp DPC. Whole blood, unfractionated, served as the material for total RNA extraction. Sample: whole blood, taken in connection with sensitization to the hapten diphenylcyclopropenone (DPC). This receptor was taken from a woman aged 25 to 39 with alopecia areata. Some clones in this sample may be carry-over from other donors' samples. The chain uses TRBV7-9 and TRBJ1-4; D is unclear. CDR3 DNA sequence: TGTGCCAGCAGCTCGGGAGGCTGGACTAATGAAAAACTGTTTTTT. This encodes CASSSGGWTNEKLFF.